This TCR beta chain was found in a study of blood T cell repertoires in COVID-19. Turning to the study itself: Whether acute or convalescent, the COVID-19 samples came from the United States, Italy and Spain. T cells, B-cell-depleted T cells, or PBMCs supplied cDNA or gDNA.

Losses at the gene ends were 0 bases for V and 2 bases for J; bases not matched to a gene: 7. Germline CDR1 MNHEY, CDR2 SVGAGI. The CDR3 spans 16 residues. Only in-frame clones appear in the TCRdb table, and some are missing; sequencing was by immunoSEQ multiplex PCR. Of hundreds of thousands of clones in the sample, over 75% are singletons; the top ten hold 1%. The sequencing sample was made of PBMCs or T cells enriched from blood (not recorded which). The clonotype originates from a man younger than 35 who had recovered from COVID-19. The chain links TRBV6-5 to TRBJ2-7; 7 bases fit TRBD2. The CDR3 DNA sequence: TGTGCCAGCAGTTACTCTTGGGGGGGTTCAACCTACGAGCAGTACTTC. Residues: CASSYSWGGSTYEQYF.